The count of the clone carrying this T cell receptor beta chain is one. This sample is drawn from a study of blood T cell repertoires in COVID-19. Some clones are missing from TCRdb's copy, which holds only in-frame ones; the method was immunoSEQ multiplex PCR. The sample includes some 490,000 clones, around nine tenths of them seen just once. The CDR3 has 15 amino acids. The V gene's germline CDR1 is SGHKS and CDR2 YYEKEE (reference sequence). The V and J ends lost 2 bases and 4 bases respectively, with 12 bases between them. The TCR sequence derives from a woman aged 55-69 years who had recovered from COVID-19. This sequence joins TRBV5-5 and TRBJ2-2; unclear D gene. Sequenced input: PBMCs or T cells enriched from blood (not recorded which). DNA for the CDR3: TGTGCCAGCAGCTTTCGACCCTCGGGCACCGGGGAGCTGTTTTTT. Protein product: CASSFRPSGTGELFF. Complete variable domain (other parts from reference TRBV5-5 and TRBJ2-2): DAGVTQSPTHLIKTRGQQVTLRCSPISGHKSVSWYQQVLGQGPQFIFQYYEKEERGRGNFPDRFSARQFPNYSSELNVNALLLGDSALYLCASSFRPSGTGELFFGEGSRLTVL.